This T cell receptor (beta chain) was observed in a study of shared clonotypes between healthy human individuals. This clone appeared a few times. Its antigen is not known. V was pared by 1 base and J by 5 bases, with 13 bases between. The CDR3 spans 15 residues. From germline, CDR1 is SGHRS and CDR2 YFSETQ. General study points: With few donors, the genetic and exposure-history diversity represented was limited. The study found 4.5% to 6% of naive CD4 clonotypes shared across a handful of donors.

Execution of the assay was at deep level. Original handling: Filtering of immunoSEQ junctional sequences could not match full-length read filtering. Some clones are missing from TCRdb's copy, which holds only in-frame ones; the method was immunoSEQ multiplex PCR. V and J calls and clone size are as listed in that table; D and trimming were resolved from the DNA. The sample shows around 980,000 clones, approximately 80% of them seen only once. The sequenced material came from memory CD4+ T cells from PBMCs. The subset was: CD45RA-negative fraction. The clonotype comes from a man aged 18 to 35 in good health. Some clones in this sample may be carry-over from other donors' samples. V usage is TRBV5-1 and J usage is TRBJ1-5; TRBD1 is a possible D gene (5 bases). CDR3 protein: CASSLWGGADQPQHF. The CDR3 region has the DNA TGCGCCAGCAGCTTGTGGGGCGGTGCGGATCAGCCCCAGCATTTT.